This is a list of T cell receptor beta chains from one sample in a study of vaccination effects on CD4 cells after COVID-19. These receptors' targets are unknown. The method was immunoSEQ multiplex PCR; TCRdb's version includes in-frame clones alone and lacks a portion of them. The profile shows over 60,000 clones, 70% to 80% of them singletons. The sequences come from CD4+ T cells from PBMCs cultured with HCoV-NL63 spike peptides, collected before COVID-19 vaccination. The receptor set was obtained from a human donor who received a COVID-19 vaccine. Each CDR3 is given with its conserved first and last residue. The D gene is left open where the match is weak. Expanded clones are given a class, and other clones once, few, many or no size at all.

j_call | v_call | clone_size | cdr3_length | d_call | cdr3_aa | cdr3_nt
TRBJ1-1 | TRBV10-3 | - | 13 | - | CAVLGVENTEAFF | TGTGCCGTCCTAGGGGTGGAGAACACTGAAGCTTTCTTT
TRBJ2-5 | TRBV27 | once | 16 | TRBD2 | CASSLDAGGYQETQYF | TGTGCCAGCAGTTTAGATGCGGGGGGATACCAAGAGACCCAGTACTTC
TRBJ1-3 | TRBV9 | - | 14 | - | CASSVQSSGNTIYF | TGTGCCAGCAGCGTGCAGAGCTCTGGAAACACCATATATTTT
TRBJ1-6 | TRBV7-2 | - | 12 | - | CASSPFDSPLHF | TGTGCCAGCAGCCCGTTTGATTCACCCCTCCACTTT
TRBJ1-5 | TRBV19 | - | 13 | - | CASSMPAWQPQHF | TGTGCCAGTAGTATGCCAGCATGGCAGCCCCAGCATTTT
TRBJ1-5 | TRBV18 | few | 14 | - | CASSPVPSYQPQHF | TGTGCCAGCTCACCGGTTCCGAGCTATCAGCCCCAGCATTTT
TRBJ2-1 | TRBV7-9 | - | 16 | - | CASSLPGGYSYNEQFF | TGTGCCAGCAGCTTACCGGGCGGTTACTCCTACAATGAGCAGTTCTTC
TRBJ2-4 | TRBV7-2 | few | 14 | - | CASSLWVGKNIQYF | TGTGCCAGCAGCTTATGGGTTGGGAAAAACATTCAGTACTTC
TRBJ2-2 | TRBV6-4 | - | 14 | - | CASSVLGGTGELFF | TGTGCCAGCAGTGTTCTCGGGGGGACAGGGGAGCTGTTTTTT
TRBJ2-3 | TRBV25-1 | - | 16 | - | CASSDLSGESTDTQYF | TGTGCCAGCAGTGATCTCTCGGGGGAGAGCACAGATACGCAGTATTTT
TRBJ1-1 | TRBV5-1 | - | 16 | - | CASSLGTNFRNTEAFF | TGCGCCAGCAGCTTAGGGACGAACTTTAGGAACACTGAAGCTTTCTTT
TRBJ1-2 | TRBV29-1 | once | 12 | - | CSVDFVGGRYTF | TGCAGCGTTGATTTTGTTGGGGGACGCTACACCTTC
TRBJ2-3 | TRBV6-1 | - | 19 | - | CASSEGVYVAKSSTDTQYF | TGTGCCAGCAGTGAAGGCGTCTACGTAGCCAAATCTAGCACAGATACGCAGTATTTT
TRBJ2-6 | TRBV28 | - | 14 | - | CASSLKGGANVLTF | TGTGCCAGCAGTTTAAAGGGTGGGGCCAACGTCCTGACTTTC
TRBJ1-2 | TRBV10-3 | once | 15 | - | CAISESGGRGYGYTF | TGTGCCATCAGTGAGTCGGGGGGGCGCGGGTATGGCTACACCTTC
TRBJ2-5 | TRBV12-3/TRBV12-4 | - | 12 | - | CASVGVGETQYF | TGTGCCAGCGTGGGGGTAGGGGAGACCCAGTACTTC
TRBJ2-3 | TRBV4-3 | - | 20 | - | CASSPQILVERTTSTDTQYF | TGCGCCAGCAGCCCACAGATCCTTGTTGAGCGGACAACTAGCACAGATACGCAGTATTTT
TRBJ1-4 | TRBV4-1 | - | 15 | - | CASSHTQPGNEKLFF | TGCGCCAGCAGCCACACCCAACCGGGGAATGAAAAACTGTTTTTT
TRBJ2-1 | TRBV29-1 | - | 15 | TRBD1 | CSVDDPKQGIGEQFF | TGCAGCGTCGATGACCCTAAACAGGGGATCGGTGAGCAGTTCTTC
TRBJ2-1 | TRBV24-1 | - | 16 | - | CATSEERQRSYNEQFF | TGTGCCACCAGTGAAGAGAGGCAGCGGTCCTACAATGAGCAGTTCTTC
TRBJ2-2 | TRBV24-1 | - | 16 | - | CATSDTSRGNTGELFF | TGTGCCACCAGTGATACCAGTAGGGGGAACACCGGGGAGCTGTTTTTT
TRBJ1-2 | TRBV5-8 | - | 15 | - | CASSLTELANYGYTF | TGTGCCAGCAGCCTGACCGAATTAGCTAACTATGGCTACACCTTC
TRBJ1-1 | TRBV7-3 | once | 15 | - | CASSLMGAGITEAFF | TGTGCCAGCAGCTTAATGGGCGCGGGGATCACTGAAGCTTTCTTT
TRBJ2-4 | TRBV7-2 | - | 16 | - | CASSLEGRLAKNIQYF | TGTGCCAGCAGCTTAGAGGGCAGGCTAGCCAAAAACATTCAGTACTTC
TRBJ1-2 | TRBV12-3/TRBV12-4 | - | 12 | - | CASSFGRAGYTF | TGTGCCAGCAGTTTCGGCAGGGCTGGCTACACCTTC
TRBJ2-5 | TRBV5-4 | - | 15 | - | CASSVGPPYQETQYF | TGTGCCAGCAGCGTGGGACCGCCATACCAAGAGACCCAGTACTTC
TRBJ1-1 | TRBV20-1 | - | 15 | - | CSASSPRGVNTEAFF | TGCAGTGCTAGTTCCCCGAGGGGGGTGAACACTGAAGCTTTCTTT
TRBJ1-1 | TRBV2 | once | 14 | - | CASSAQGLNTEAFF | TGTGCCAGCAGTGCTCAGGGTTTGAACACTGAAGCTTTCTTT
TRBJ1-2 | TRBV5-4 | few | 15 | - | CASRLMGQGNYGYTF | TGTGCCAGCAGGCTGATGGGACAAGGGAACTATGGCTACACCTTC
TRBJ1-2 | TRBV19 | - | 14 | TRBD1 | CASESTGGRAGYTF | TGTGCCAGTGAGAGCACAGGGGGACGTGCTGGCTACACCTTC
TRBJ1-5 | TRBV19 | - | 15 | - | CASSIWGGSNQPQHF | TGTGCCAGTAGTATTTGGGGGGGGAGCAATCAGCCCCAGCATTTT
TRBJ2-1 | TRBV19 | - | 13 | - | CASKGGGWNEQFF | TGTGCCAGTAAGGGTGGGGGCTGGAATGAGCAGTTCTTC
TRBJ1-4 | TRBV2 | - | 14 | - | CASSVGSSGEKLFF | TGTGCCAGCAGCGTGGGCAGCTCGGGTGAAAAACTGTTTTTT
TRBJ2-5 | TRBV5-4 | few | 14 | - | CASSLRGVQETQYF | TGTGCCAGCAGCCTGCGGGGAGTCCAAGAGACCCAGTACTTC
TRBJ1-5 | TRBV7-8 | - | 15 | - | CASSLDRGQHQPQHF | TGTGCCAGCAGCTTAGATAGAGGGCAGCATCAGCCCCAGCATTTT
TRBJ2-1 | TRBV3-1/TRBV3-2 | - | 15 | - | CASSQGLRTYNEQFF | TGTGCCAGCAGCCAGGGCCTCAGAACCTACAATGAGCAGTTCTTC